These T cell receptor beta chains were read from a single sample in a study of blood T cell repertoires in COVID-19. The protocol was immunoSEQ multiplex PCR, while the TCRdb copy is restricted to in-frame clones and leaves out a portion. The table includes some 68,000 clones, 80% to 95% detected once. Sequencing was carried out using peripheral blood. These receptors came from a man aged 50 or older with COVID-19, enrolled during active disease. Each CDR3 is given with its conserved first and last residue. A D gene is named only where the DNA matches it firmly. Only some rows state a clone size, as once, few, many or a class for expanded clones.

v_call	clone_size	d_call	j_call	cdr3_length	cdr3_aa	cdr3_nt
TRBV19	once	-	TRBJ1-6	18	CASRVGHLESSYNSLLHF	TGTGCCAGTAGAGTGGGCCACCTGGAAAGCTCCTATAATTCACTCCTCCACTTT
TRBV7-9	-	-	TRBJ2-7	14	CASSLGHLPYEQYF	TGTGCCAGCAGCTTAGGACATCTTCCCTACGAGCAGTACTTC
TRBV7-8	-	TRBD2	TRBJ2-7	16	CASSLGPSGSLYEQYF	TGTGCCAGCAGCTTAGGTCCTAGCGGGAGTCTCTACGAGCAGTACTTC
TRBV30	-	TRBD1	TRBJ2-7	15	CAWSGWGQGRWEQYF	TGTGCCTGGAGTGGATGGGGACAGGGAAGATGGGAGCAGTACTTC
TRBV19	-	TRBD1	TRBJ1-1	13	CASSPDRGVGAFF	TGTGCCAGTAGTCCCGACAGGGGCGTAGGGGCTTTCTTT
TRBV6-2/TRBV6-3	-	-	TRBJ2-7	14	CASSYGTNSYEQYF	TGTGCCAGCAGTTACGGGACAAACTCCTACGAGCAGTACTTC
TRBV28	-	-	TRBJ1-1	16	CASSHGTGDGNTEAFF	TGTGCCAGCAGTCACGGTACGGGGGATGGGAACACTGAAGCTTTCTTT
TRBV7-3	-	-	TRBJ1-1	15	CASSSTGTTNTEAFF	TGTGCCAGCAGCTCAACCGGGACAACGAACACTGAAGCTTTCTTT
TRBV27	-	-	TRBJ1-5	15	CASSFGQGLNQPQHF	TGTGCCAGCAGTTTTGGGCAGGGGCTCAATCAGCCCCAGCATTTT
TRBV5-1	-	TRBD1	TRBJ1-4	17	CASSGGQGGSFNEKLFF	TGCGCCAGCAGCGGGGGACAGGGGGGTTCATTTAATGAAAAACTGTTTTTT
TRBV25-1	once	-	TRBJ2-7	10	CASSLYEQYF	TGTGCCAGCAGTCTCTACGAGCAGTACTTC
TRBV7-3	-	TRBD1	TRBJ2-2	15	CASSTGTGITGELFF	TGTGCCAGCAGCACAGGGACAGGGATAACCGGGGAGCTGTTTTTT
TRBV5-4	-	-	TRBJ2-1	16	CASSWGLDSSYNEQFF	TGTGCCAGCAGCTGGGGTTTGGACTCCTCGTACAATGAGCAGTTCTTC
TRBV9	-	TRBD1	TRBJ2-1	16	CASSTDGTGSYNEQFF	TGTGCCAGCAGCACCGACGGGACAGGGAGTTATAATGAGCAGTTCTTC
TRBV4-2	-	TRBD2	TRBJ2-7	16	CASSQDGTSRTYEQYF	TGTGCCAGCAGCCAAGACGGGACTAGTCGTACCTACGAGCAGTACTTC
TRBV7-9	-	TRBD1	TRBJ1-1	15	CASRPRQGMNTEAFF	TGTGCCAGCAGACCTCGACAGGGCATGAACACTGAAGCTTTCTTT
TRBV6-5	-	-	TRBJ2-5	13	CASSSTRQETQYF	TGTGCCAGCAGCTCGACTAGACAAGAGACCCAGTACTTC
TRBV5-6	-	-	TRBJ1-3	17	CASSYFLRQERRNTIYF	TGTGCCAGCAGCTACTTCCTACGACAGGAACGGCGGAACACCATATATTTT
TRBV4-3	-	TRBD2	TRBJ2-5	17	CASSQLAGGLYQETQYF	TGCGCCAGCAGCCAACTAGCGGGAGGGCTGTACCAAGAGACCCAGTACTTC
TRBV7-2	-	TRBD2	TRBJ2-3	16	CASSSGLAGRADTQYF	TGTGCCAGCAGCTCCGGACTAGCGGGAAGGGCAGATACGCAGTATTTT
TRBV5-1	few	TRBD2	TRBJ2-7	15	CASSLAPRTSDEQYF	TGCGCCAGCAGCTTGGCGCCAAGGACTAGCGACGAGCAGTACTTC
TRBV27	-	-	TRBJ2-7	14	CASSLASSIYEQYF	TGTGCCAGCAGTTTGGCTAGCAGCATCTACGAGCAGTACTTC
TRBV4-2	-	-	TRBJ2-7	15	CASSPRYSGVYEQYF	TGTGCCAGCAGCCCCCGGTATAGCGGAGTTTACGAGCAGTACTTC
TRBV5-1	-	-	TRBJ2-1	14	CASSLARGYNEQFF	TGCGCCAGCAGCTTAGCCCGGGGCTACAATGAGCAGTTCTTC
TRBV4-1	few	TRBD2	TRBJ2-7	16	CASSLRAGARSYEQYF	TGCGCCAGCAGCCTCCGAGCGGGAGCAAGGTCCTACGAGCAGTACTTC
TRBV9	-	-	TRBJ2-2	16	CASSVGPEGNTGELFF	TGTGCCAGCAGCGTAGGGCCCGAGGGAAACACCGGGGAGCTGTTTTTT
TRBV6-5	-	TRBD1	TRBJ2-2	15	CASRRRRQGSGELFF	TGTGCCAGCAGGCGAAGAAGACAGGGGTCCGGGGAGCTGTTTTTT
TRBV28	-	-	TRBJ2-1	13	CASSFWDNNEQFF	TGTGCCAGCAGTTTCTGGGACAACAATGAGCAGTTCTTC
TRBV9	-	-	TRBJ2-3	16	CASSVGYGQRTDTQYF	TGTGCCAGCAGCGTAGGTTACGGTCAGCGGACAGATACGCAGTATTTT
TRBV14	-	TRBD2	TRBJ2-1	15	CASSQLLAGVNEQFF	TGTGCCAGCAGCCAACTTCTAGCGGGAGTGAATGAGCAGTTCTTC
TRBV14	-	TRBD2	TRBJ2-3	17	CASSQDLPAGGTDTQYF	TGTGCCAGCAGCCAAGATCTGCCAGCGGGAGGCACAGATACGCAGTATTTT
TRBV9	-	TRBD1	TRBJ2-1	15	CASSAGQTYTNEQFF	TGTGCCAGCAGCGCGGGACAGACATACACCAATGAGCAGTTCTTC
TRBV11-2	once	-	TRBJ2-7	16	CASSSLKWASFYEQYF	TGTGCCAGCAGCTCCTTAAAGTGGGCTTCCTTTTACGAGCAGTACTTC
TRBV5-1	-	-	TRBJ2-7	14	CASSPLGGTYEQYF	TGCGCCAGCAGCCCCCTAGGCGGTACCTACGAGCAGTACTTC
TRBV15	-	TRBD1	TRBJ1-5	18	CATSGEGQGAYSNQPQHF	TGTGCCACCAGCGGAGAGGGACAGGGGGCTTATAGCAATCAGCCCCAGCATTTT
TRBV19	-	TRBD1	TRBJ2-7	15	CASREGRGQGIQQYF	TGTGCCAGTAGGGAGGGGCGGGGACAGGGGATCCAGCAGTACTTC
TRBV7-2	-	TRBD1	TRBJ2-3	14	CASSFGQVTDTQYF	TGTGCCAGCAGCTTCGGACAGGTCACAGATACGCAGTATTTT
TRBV5-4	-	-	TRBJ1-2	18	CATIPNLLNTRGADGYTF	TGTGCCACTATACCGAACTTGCTGAACACCCGGGGGGCGGATGGCTACACCTTC
TRBV21-1	-	-	TRBJ2-3	17	CASSKCGGQGVTDTQYF	TGTGCCAGCAGCAAATGCGGGGGACAGGGGGTAACAGATACGCAGTATTTT
TRBV6-4	-	TRBD1	TRBJ2-7	14	CASSYGQGPYEQYF	TGTGCCAGCAGTTATGGACAGGGGCCCTACGAGCAGTACTTC
TRBV4-1	-	TRBD2	TRBJ2-1	15	CASRPGLAAHNEQFF	TGCGCCAGCAGACCAGGACTAGCGGCACACAATGAGCAGTTCTTC
TRBV28	-	TRBD2	TRBJ2-1	14	CASSRITSGKGQFF	TGTGCCAGCAGTCGAATAACTAGCGGGAAGGGGCAGTTCTTC
TRBV6-2/TRBV6-3	-	-	TRBJ2-7	15	CASSKEVSVSYEQYF	TGTGCCAGCAGTAAAGAGGTTAGCGTCTCCTACGAGCAGTACTTC
TRBV5-1	-	TRBD2	TRBJ2-7	16	CASSLTGGAPSYEQYF	TGCGCCAGCAGCTTGACGGGAGGGGCTCCGTCCTACGAGCAGTACTTC
TRBV6-2/TRBV6-3	once	-	TRBJ1-1	18	CASSTSTGVVRVKTEAFF	-
TRBV18	-	TRBD1	TRBJ1-6	15	CASSFGTGLNSPLHF	TGTGCCAGCTCATTCGGGACAGGGTTAAATTCACCCCTCCACTTT
TRBV29-1	-	-	TRBJ1-4	13	CSVAGHHLEKLFF	TGCAGCGTTGCGGGACACCATCTCGAAAAACTGTTTTTT